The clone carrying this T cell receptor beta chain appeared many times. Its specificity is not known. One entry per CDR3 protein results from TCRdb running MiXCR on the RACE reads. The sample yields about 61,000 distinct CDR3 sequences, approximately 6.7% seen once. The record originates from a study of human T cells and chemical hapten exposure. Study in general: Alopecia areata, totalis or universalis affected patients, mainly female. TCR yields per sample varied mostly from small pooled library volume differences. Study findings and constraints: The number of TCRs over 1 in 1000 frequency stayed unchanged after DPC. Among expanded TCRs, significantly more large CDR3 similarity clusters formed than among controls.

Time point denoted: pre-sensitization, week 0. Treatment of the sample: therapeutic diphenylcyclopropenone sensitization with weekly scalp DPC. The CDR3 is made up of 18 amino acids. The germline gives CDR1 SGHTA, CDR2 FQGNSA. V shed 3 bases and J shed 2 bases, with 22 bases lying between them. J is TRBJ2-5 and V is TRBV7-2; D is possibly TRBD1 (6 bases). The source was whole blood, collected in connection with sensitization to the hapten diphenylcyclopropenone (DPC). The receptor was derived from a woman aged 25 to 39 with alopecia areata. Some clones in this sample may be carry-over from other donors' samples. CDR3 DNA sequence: TGTGCCAGCAGCTTCCTCTTGGGGGCTCCAACCCCTCAAGAGACCCAGTACTTC. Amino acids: CASSFLLGAPTPQETQYF.